This T cell receptor beta chain was recovered during a study of T cell responses to AZD1222 COVID-19 vaccine. The data were produced by immunoSEQ multiplex PCR, yet TCRdb's version contains in-frame clones alone and is incomplete. This sample has 150,000 or so clones, with 92% found just once. Germline CDR1 and CDR2: GTSNPN and SVGIG (reference sequence). The V end was cut by 5 bases, the J end by 4 bases, with 12 bases between. The CDR3 contains 13 residues. The sequences come from peripheral blood, collected 28 days after the second AZD1222 dose. The clonotype was recovered from an adult who received the AZD1222 COVID-19 vaccine. The chain uses TRBV30 and TRBJ1-5; D is perhaps TRBD1 (5 bases). The CDR3 DNA sequence: TGTGCCTGGTCACTCGACAGAAATCAGCCCCAGCATTTT. It translates to CAWSLDRNQPQHF.